The 14 T cell receptor beta chains below were found in one sample sequenced in a study of cytomegalovirus exposure and HLA in healthy donors (dated by TCRdb to about 2017). Library prep was done by the immunoSEQ multiplex PCR assay. For the multiplex PCR, a mixture combining 60 forward primers for TCR Vbeta segments and 13 reverse primers for TCR Jbeta segments was used. TCRdb took this table from immuneACCESS and kept in-frame rearrangements with V and J called. Such tables lack part of the clones; where checked against another copy, unresolved V genes explain under half of the gap, and the rest is unexplained. The sample table records over 150,000 clones; more than 65% of these occur just once. The ten largest make up around 1.2% of the sample. Sequencing was done on a sample of PBMCs. Source of these receptors: a girl aged 2-10 years in good health and CMV-seropositive.

This chain links TRBV7-8 with TRBJ1-2; possible D gene TRBD1, 5 bases. The ends were cut back, 3 bases at V and 8 bases at J, with 16 bases in the middle. The germline CDR1 and CDR2 sequences are SGHVS and FQNEAQ. This CDR3 has 14 residues. The DNA of the CDR3 is TGTGCCAGCAGCTTGCCGGGGGTGTCGGGCGGCTACACCTTC. Translating gives CASSLPGVSGGYTF.

V gene TRBV7-3 combines with J gene TRBJ1-2; D might be TRBD1 (6 bases). The CDR3 loop spans 14 amino acids. Germline CDR1 reads SGHTA; CDR2 reads FQGTGA. V was pared by 0 bases and J by 14 bases, with 19 bases between. CDR3 coding DNA: TGTGCCAGCAGCTTAACCGAGGGACACCCCGGTAGGACCTTC. The encoded protein is CASSLTEGHPGRTF.

The CDR3: CASRDQGDGWVKAFF. CDR3 DNA sequence: TGTGCCAGCAGAGATCAGGGGGACGGGTGGGTGAAAGCTTTCTTT. V and J are TRBV6-1 and TRBJ1-1; 7 nucleotides align to TRBD1. This CDR3 has 15 amino acids. The V and J ends lost 6 bases and 9 bases, in that order; junction bases with no gene match: 16. Germline V gene sequence: CDR1 MNHNS, CDR2 SASEGT.

The J gene is TRBJ1-1, the V gene TRBV29-1, with 9 bases that match TRBD1. The CDR3 is 13 amino acids. The V gene end was trimmed by 5 bases and the J gene end by 1 base; junction bases not matched to a gene: 2. CDR1 and CDR2 from the germline V gene are SQVTM and ANQGSEA. The CDR3 here is CSVLTGGNTEAFF. In DNA, the CDR3 is TGCAGCGTTCTGACAGGGGGGAACACTGAAGCTTTCTTT. The complete variable domain, with remaining parts taken from reference TRBV29-1 and TRBJ1-1, reads SAVISQKPSRDICQRGTSLTIQCQVDSQVTMMFWYRQQPGQSLTLIATANQGSEATYESGFVIDKFPISRPNLTFSTLTVSNMSPEDSSIYLCSVLTGGNTEAFFGQGTRLTVV.

The chain links TRBV10-3 to TRBJ2-5; TRBD1 aligns across 7 bases. J gave up 1 base and V 10 bases, and 3 bases lay outside the gene matches. The CDR3 is 12 residues long. Germline lookup yields CDR1 ENHRY and CDR2 SYGVKD. The CDR3 nucleotides are TGTGCCACTCGACAGGGCCAAGAGACCCAGTACTTC. This gives the protein CATRQGQETQYF.

The genes are TRBV5-1 and TRBJ2-2; 7 bases agree with TRBD1. CDR1 is SGHRS and CDR2 is YFSETQ in the germline V gene. Trimming cost V 5 bases and J 0 bases; bases outside gene matches: 10. The CDR3 sequence is 17 residues long. CDR3 in amino acids: CASSPLQGIANTGELFF. The CDR3 DNA is TGCGCCAGCAGTCCCCTACAGGGGATCGCGAACACCGGGGAGCTGTTTTTT.

The chain joins TRBV10-1 to TRBJ2-7, with 9 bases that match TRBD1. This CDR3 spans 15 amino acids. CDR1 and CDR2 (germline): WNHNN, SYGVQD (reference sequence). Unmatched junction bases numbered 9, after V lost 5 bases and J lost 4 bases. The CDR3 bases are TGCGCCAGCAGTCCCACCTACAGGGGGCAATACGAGCAGTACTTC. It translates to CASSPTYRGQYEQYF.

The genes are TRBV27 and TRBJ1-1; 8 bases match TRBD1. J gave up 4 bases and V 5 bases, and 12 bases lay outside the gene matches. The germline V gene encodes CDR1 MNHEY and CDR2 SMNVEV (reference sequence). The CDR3 consists of 16 residues. CDR3 DNA: TGTGCCAGCAGTGCAGAACCGACAGGGGCTAGCACTGAAGCTTTCTTT. This encodes CASSAEPTGASTEAFF.

This clone showed up just once. The chain uses TRBV28 and TRBJ1-2; 8 bases are shared with TRBD1. With V trimmed by 2 bases and J by 7 bases, 12 bases remained unmatched. The CDR3 consists of 16 residues. Germline V gene data show CDR1 as MDHEN and CDR2 as SYDVKM. This chain's CDR3 is CASSLVGQGGPFGYTF. CDR3 DNA: TGTGCCAGCAGTTTAGTAGGACAGGGTGGGCCTTTTGGCTACACCTTC.

This clone appeared once. The chain carries TRBV19 and TRBJ1-1; D ambiguous. V was clipped by 2 bases and J by 4 bases, with 11 bases between them. CDR1 is LNHDA and CDR2 is SQIVND in the germline V gene (reference sequence). The CDR3 sequence is 14 residues long. The CDR3 reads CASSIPRLGTEAFF. CDR3 in DNA: TGTGCCAGTAGTATACCGCGGTTGGGCACTGAAGCTTTCTTT.

The J gene is TRBJ1-1, the V gene TRBV2, with 7 bases that match TRBD1. The CDR3 spans 15 residues. Germline V gene data show CDR1 as SNHLY and CDR2 as FYNNEI. The J segment lost 8 bases and the V segment lost 3 bases, leaving 12 bases of the junction unmatched. The CDR3 DNA follows: TGTGCCAGCAGTGAGACACCGACAGGGCGTGGGGAAGCTTTCTTT. Its protein is CASSETPTGRGEAFF. Combining the CDR3 with reference TRBV2 and TRBJ1-1 gives the whole variable domain EPEVTQTPSHQVTQMGQEVILRCVPISNHLYFYWYRQILGQKVEFLVSFYNNEISEKSEIFDDQFSVERPDGSNFTLKIRSTKLEDSAMYFCASSETPTGRGEAFFGQGTRLTVV.

The rearrangement joins TRBV29-1 to TRBJ1-1; D may be TRBD1 (5 bases). Trimming cost V 6 bases and J 0 bases, with 14 bases left between them. The CDR3 extends over 14 amino acids. Per the germline V gene, CDR1 is SQVTM and CDR2 is ANQGSEA. The CDR3 here is CSVQGPSMNTEAFF. DNA of the CDR3: TGCAGCGTCCAGGGCCCGAGTATGAACACTGAAGCTTTCTTT. Combining the CDR3 with reference TRBV29-1 and TRBJ1-1 gives the whole variable domain SAVISQKPSRDICQRGTSLTIQCQVDSQVTMMFWYRQQPGQSLTLIATANQGSEATYESGFVIDKFPISRPNLTFSTLTVSNMSPEDSSIYLCSVQGPSMNTEAFFGQGTRLTVV.

This chain links TRBV2 with TRBJ2-1, with 8 bases that match TRBD1. The CDR3 spans 14 residues. CDR1 SNHLY and CDR2 FYNNEI come from the germline V gene. Losses at the gene ends were 5 bases for V and 3 bases for J; bases not matched to a gene: 3. The CDR3 sequence is CASSPGQGYNEQFF. DNA of the CDR3: TGTGCCAGCAGTCCTGGACAGGGCTACAATGAGCAGTTCTTC.

The chain has TRBV5-5 and TRBJ1-1; 8 positions agree with TRBD1. CDR3 length: 15 residues. Germline values: CDR1 SGHKS, CDR2 YYEKEE (reference sequence). Trimming at V came to 1 base and at J to 6 bases, leaving 8 bases not matched to a gene. CDR3 in amino acids: CASSLLQGAFAEAFF. Written as DNA, the CDR3 is TGTGCCAGCAGCTTGCTCCAGGGGGCTTTCGCTGAAGCTTTCTTT.